These T cell receptor beta chains were read from a single sample in a study of blood T cells in healthy people across ages. TCRdb passed the 5' RACE reads through MiXCR, listing each CDR3 protein once. The sample has roughly 650,000 distinct CDR3 sequences; approximately 31% are singletons. The sequenced sample was blood. The origin of the receptors is a woman of 80 years or more in good health. The CDR3 runs from the conserved cysteine through the conserved F or W. Each record gives: CDR3 protein, CDR3 DNA, CDR3 length, V gene, clone size, J gene, D gene. The D gene is left open where the match is weak. Rows give clone size only sometimes, using once, few, many, or a class for an expanded clone.

CDR3 protein: CSAGVPSGDYYEQYF; CDR3 DNA: TGCAGTGCTGGTGTCCCTAGCGGGGACTACTACGAGCAGTACTTC; CDR3 length: 15; V gene: TRBV20-1; clone size: many; J gene: TRBJ2-7; D gene: TRBD2
CDR3 protein: CASSLRESNTGELFF; CDR3 DNA: TGTGCCAGCAGCTTGCGGGAATCGAACACCGGGGAGCTGTTTTTT; CDR3 length: 15; V gene: TRBV7-9; clone size: -; J gene: TRBJ2-2; D gene: -
CDR3 protein: CASSLAPRGAGGELFF; CDR3 DNA: TGTGCCAGCAGCTTAGCGCCTCGGGGGGCCGGCGGGGAGCTGTTTTTT; CDR3 length: 16; V gene: TRBV7-6; clone size: -; J gene: TRBJ2-2; D gene: -
CDR3 protein: CASTIIQLQETQYF; CDR3 DNA: TGTGCCAGCACCATCATCCAGTTACAAGAGACCCAGTACTTC; CDR3 length: 14; V gene: TRBV5-6; clone size: many; J gene: TRBJ2-5; D gene: -
CDR3 protein: CASSQPAGGQDTQYF; CDR3 DNA: TGTGCCAGCAGCCAGCCAGCGGGGGGGCAAGATACGCAGTATTTT; CDR3 length: 15; V gene: TRBV7-6; clone size: many; J gene: TRBJ2-3; D gene: TRBD2
CDR3 protein: CSASDQVVFEQYF; CDR3 DNA: TGCAGTGCTAGCGACCAGGTAGTGTTCGAGCAGTACTTC; CDR3 length: 13; V gene: TRBV20-1; clone size: many; J gene: TRBJ2-7; D gene: -
CDR3 protein: CASSYDGFDPRNTEAFF; CDR3 DNA: TGTGCCAGCAGTTACGATGGGTTCGACCCACGTAACACTGAAGCTTTCTTT; CDR3 length: 17; V gene: TRBV6-2/TRBV6-3; clone size: -; J gene: TRBJ1-1; D gene: -
CDR3 protein: CASSFPGVTYGYTF; CDR3 DNA: TGTGCCAGTAGCTTCCCGGGAGTAACCTATGGCTACACCTTC; CDR3 length: 14; V gene: TRBV19; clone size: few; J gene: TRBJ1-2; D gene: -
CDR3 protein: CASSPTGLGETQYF; CDR3 DNA: TGTGCCAGCTCACCGACAGGGCTGGGGGAGACCCAGTACTTC; CDR3 length: 14; V gene: TRBV18; clone size: few; J gene: TRBJ2-5; D gene: TRBD1
CDR3 protein: CSARESGLAPAYEQYF; CDR3 DNA: TGCAGTGCTAGGGAAAGTGGCCTAGCGCCTGCCTACGAGCAGTACTTC; CDR3 length: 16; V gene: TRBV20-1; clone size: -; J gene: TRBJ2-7; D gene: -